This TCR beta chain was identified in a study of shared clonotypes between healthy human individuals. This clone was observed once. Trimming removed 9 bases at V and 3 bases at J, with 8 bases between. This CDR3 region has 11 residues. Germline CDR1 reads ENHRY; CDR2 reads SYGVKD. This table comes from immunoSEQ multiplex PCR, and its TCRdb copy is limited to in-frame clones, with some not included. The sample carries a few million clones, 85% to 95% recorded once. Sequenced: naive CD4+ T cells from PBMCs. Subset given: CD45RA+ positively selected. The origin of this receptor is a man aged 18 to 29 in good health. Some clones in this sample may be carry-over from other donors' samples. The rearrangement uses TRBV10-3 and TRBJ1-1; no clear D gene. The CDR3 sequence is CAIGYYTEAFF. Here the CDR3 DNA reads TGTGCCATTGGATACTACACTGAAGCTTTCTTT.